This T cell receptor beta chain comes out of a study of cytomegalovirus exposure and HLA in healthy donors. The PCR made use of 60 Vbeta and 13 Jbeta primers. Here immunoSEQ multiplex PCR was the method, and the copy in TCRdb shows in-frame clones only, minus some. The sample shows around 41,000 clones, around 68% of them seen only once. Turning to this clone: Its antigen remains unknown.

Study-wide findings and caveats: A prior analysis recorded that most TCR beta V segments were productive about 87% or about 30% of the time. A later analysis showed TCR association rates differing by HLA locus, peaking at DRB1 and lowest at HLA-C.

This receptor was obtained from a middle-aged man in good health and CMV-seronegative. The sequenced material came from PBMCs.

CDR3 residues: CSVEGLDTLPYNEQFF. The DNA for the CDR3 is TGCAGCGTTGAAGGGTTGGACACCCTTCCCTACAATGAGCAGTTCTTC. The rearrangement joins TRBV29-1 to TRBJ2-1, with TRBD1 as a possible D gene (5 bases). The V end lost 1 base, the J end lost 2 bases, and 15 bases lay between the germline ends. Germline assignment: CDR1 SQVTM and CDR2 ANQGSEA. The CDR3 runs 16 residues.